The 12 T cell receptor beta chains presented below share a single source sample, sequenced in a study of T cells in Graves' hyperthyroidism and ophthalmopathy. Amplified TCR beta CDR3 regions came from RNA transcripts. The HTBI set primed first-round TCR CDR3 RT-PCR. TCRdb reprocessed the multiplex PCR reads via MiXCR and lists one record per CDR3 protein. Of 650,000 to 800,000 distinct CDR3 sequences detected, about 45% appear once; the ten largest clones hold under 8%. Source material: peripheral blood or thyroid tissue (not recorded which). These receptors came from an adult man with Graves' disease, either hyperthyroidism or ophthalmopathy (not recorded which).

CDR3 coding DNA: TGTGCCAGCATGTTAGAGCACGGTGAAGCTTTCTTT. Translation: CASMLEHGEAFF. The V gene is TRBV7-9, the J gene TRBJ1-1; D not certain. This CDR3 contains 12 residues. Between the trimmed V and J ends, which lost 7 bases and 7 bases, there was a span of 13 bases. Germline V gene sequence: CDR1 SEHNR, CDR2 FQNEAQ (reference sequence).

The gene calls are TRBV25-1 and TRBJ1-6; tentatively, D is TRBD1 (5 bases). The CDR3 covers 16 residues. Trimming shortened V by 7 bases and J by 3 bases, and 16 bases separated the two germline ends. Germline assignment: CDR1 MGHDK and CDR2 SYGVNS. DNA of the CDR3: TGTGCCAGCACCCTTTCCGGGGGTGGCTATAATTCACCCCTCCACTTT. This codes for CASTLSGGGYNSPLHF.

This chain joins TRBV7-2 and TRBJ1-5; a possible D gene is TRBD1 (5 bases). The CDR3 covers 13 residues. The V and J ends lost 8 bases and 7 bases respectively, with 15 bases between them. Germline V gene sequence: CDR1 SGHTA, CDR2 FQGNSA. CDR3 DNA sequence: TGTGCCAGCGGCAAGCGGGGGGAGCAGCCCCAGCATTTT. Protein product: CASGKRGEQPQHF.

This clonotype has only a few counts. The gene calls are TRBV20-1 and TRBJ1-3; D is perhaps TRBD1 (5 bases). V was trimmed by 4 bases and J by 0 bases, leaving 10 bases between them. Germline V gene lookup returns CDR1 DFQATT and CDR2 SNEGSKA (reference sequence). The CDR3 has 14 amino acids. DNA of the CDR3: TGCAGTGCTACCTCGACAGCCTCTGGAAACACCATATATTTT. This sequence encodes CSATSTASGNTIYF.

This clonotype was counted only a few times. The chain is built from TRBV12-3 or TRBV12-4 and TRBJ2-2, with TRBD1 identical over 8 bases. Unmatched junction bases numbered 2, after V lost 5 bases and J lost 3 bases. The CDR3 sequence is 14 residues long. The CDR3 DNA follows: TGTGCCAGCAGTCGGGACAGGTACACCGGGGAGCTGTTTTTT. Translated: CASSRDRYTGELFF.

The chain is built from TRBV12-3 or TRBV12-4 and TRBJ1-1; no clear D gene. Trimming stripped 8 bases from V and 6 bases from J, with 10 bases between. The length of the CDR3 is 11 residues. CDR3 nucleotides: TGTGCCAGCCATTACGGGCCTGAAGCTTTCTTT. Its protein is CASHYGPEAFF.

This clonotype was seen at least ten times. The rearrangement joins TRBV20-1 to TRBJ2-5; D is ambiguous. Trimming took 3 bases from V and 3 from J, leaving 8 bases between them. The V gene's germline CDR1 is DFQATT and CDR2 SNEGSKA (reference sequence). This CDR3 has 12 residues. CDR3 loop: CSASHSEETQYF. CDR3 coding DNA: TGCAGTGCTAGCCACTCGGAAGAGACCCAGTACTTC.

The chain is built from TRBV5-4 and TRBJ2-5, with 9 bases identical to TRBD1. The J call may be wrong; the DNA end is better matched by TRBJ2-7. Germline V gene data show CDR1 as SGHNT and CDR2 as YYREEE (reference sequence). The CDR3 contains 15 residues. For the CDR3, the DNA is TGTGCCAGCAGCTTGGATGACAGGGGGGACTACGAGCAGTACTTC. Translated, it gives CASSLDDRGDYEQYF.

A remark on this clonotype: A read error is possible here, since a much larger clone lies one base away. The CDR3 DNA is TGTGCCAGTAGTATTTCGGGGGGCCATCAGCCCCAGCATTTT. It yields the protein CASSISGGHQPQHF. The chain joins TRBV19 to TRBJ1-5, with D tentatively TRBD1 (6 bases). V lost 3 bases to trimming and J lost 5 bases, with 11 bases between them. The CDR3 runs to 14 residues. Germline CDR1 LNHDA, CDR2 SQIVND (reference sequence).

On this clonotype itself: Compared with germline, one end of the junction differs, possibly owing to a read error. This rearrangement joins TRBV15 to TRBJ1-5; 7 positions match TRBD1. The CDR3 extends over 17 amino acids. Germline CDR1 reads LNHNV; CDR2 reads YYDKDF (reference sequence). CDR3 region: CATSNLSGTEINRPQHF. For the CDR3, the DNA is TGTGCCACCAGCAACCTTTCCGGGACAGAGATTAATCGGCCCCAGCATTTT.

This chain joins TRBV29-1 and TRBJ1-2; a possible D gene is TRBD1 (5 bases). V shed 7 bases and J shed 5 bases, with 20 bases lying between them. Germline V gene lookup returns CDR1 SQVTM and CDR2 ANQGSEA. This CDR3 has 14 residues. CDR3: CSGTMTATEYGYTF. For the CDR3, the DNA is TGCAGCGGGACAATGACAGCCACGGAATATGGCTACACCTTC.

CDR3 residues: CASSFRGTYEQYF. The CDR3 coding sequence is TGTGCCAGCAGTTTCAGGGGCACCTACGAGCAGTACTTC. The V gene is TRBV27, the J gene TRBJ2-7; D may be TRBD1 (6 bases). Trimming pared 3 bases from V and 2 bases from J, leaving 8 bases between. The V gene's germline CDR1 is MNHEY and CDR2 SMNVEV (reference sequence). The CDR3 spans 13 residues.